Each of the 10 T cell receptor beta chains below was sequenced from the same sample in a study of technical replicates of blood from a handful of donors. Produced via immunoSEQ multiplex PCR; TCRdb's table is partial and in-frame only. The sample includes tens of thousands of clones, 93% of them seen just once. Sequencing was carried out using T cells isolated from PBMCs. The receptors shown here come from a human donor in good health.

The chain combines TRBV19 with TRBJ2-7; no clear D gene. This CDR3 has 12 residues. The germline V and J ends were trimmed by 1 base and 6 bases, with 7 bases remaining between them. Germline CDR1 is LNHDA and CDR2 is SQIVND (reference sequence). CDR3 amino acids: CASSIGLAEQYF. The CDR3 DNA follows: TGTGCCAGTAGTATAGGGTTGGCCGAGCAGTACTTC.

The rearrangement uses TRBV10-3 and TRBJ2-5, with D perhaps matching TRBD2 (6 bases). This CDR3 is built from 14 residues. Germline loops: CDR1 ENHRY, CDR2 SYGVKD. V was cut by 0 bases and J by 3 bases, with 8 bases left in between. CDR3 region: CAISESGGEETQYF. DNA for the CDR3: TGTGCCATCAGTGAGTCCGGCGGGGAAGAGACCCAGTACTTC.

This clone was counted a single time. V is TRBV27 and J is TRBJ2-7, with D uncertain. The V end was cut by 4 bases, the J end by 5 bases, with 12 bases between. This CDR3 spans 13 amino acids. From germline, CDR1 is MNHEY and CDR2 SMNVEV (reference sequence). CDR3 nucleotide sequence: TGTGCCAGCAGTTGGGCCAGCTCGAACGAGCAGTACTTC. Translated, it gives CASSWASSNEQYF.

The V call is TRBV6-6, the J call TRBJ1-2; 8 bases align to TRBD1. With 5 bases clipped from V and 4 bases from J, the junction kept 6 bases outside the gene matches. Germline values: CDR1 MNHNY, CDR2 SVGAGI (reference sequence). The CDR3 loop spans 14 amino acids. For the CDR3, the DNA is TGTGCCAGCAGTAAGGACAGGGCTGCCTATGGCTACACCTTC. It codes for CASSKDRAAYGYTF.

This chain links TRBV28 with TRBJ2-7, with a tentative D call TRBD2 (7 bases). V dropped 2 bases and J dropped 0 bases, with 11 bases sitting between them. CDR1 and CDR2 from the germline V gene are MDHEN and SYDVKM. This CDR3 has 15 amino acids. The CDR3, as DNA: TGTGCCAGCAGTTTAGGGGGGGCCTCCTCCTACGAGCAGTACTTC. Residues: CASSLGGASSYEQYF.

This chain links TRBV28 with TRBJ1-2, with 8 bases identical to TRBD1. J lost 7 bases, V lost 10 bases, and 8 bases had no gene match. This CDR3 is built from 12 residues. Germline V lookup: CDR1 MDHEN, CDR2 SYDVKM. CDR3 bases: TGTGCCACCCAGGACAGGGTGGGTGGCTACACCTTC. This sequence encodes CATQDRVGGYTF.

The CDR3 is CASSGGLAGLYNEQFF. CDR3 in DNA: TGTGCCAGCTCAGGGGGACTAGCGGGCCTTTACAATGAGCAGTTCTTC. This rearrangement joins TRBV18 to TRBJ2-1; 12 bases agree with TRBD2. From germline, CDR1 is KGHSH and CDR2 LQKENI. J gave up 4 bases and V 5 bases, and 6 bases lay outside the gene matches. This CDR3 is built from 16 residues.

The chain is built from TRBV5-4 and TRBJ1-1; 9 bases agree with TRBD1. CDR3 length: 14 residues. V dropped 2 bases and J dropped 5; count of bases not matched to a gene: 4. Germline CDR1 reads SGHNT; CDR2 reads YYREEE (reference sequence). CDR3: CASSFGTGSTEAFF. The CDR3 DNA reads TGTGCCAGCAGCTTCGGGACAGGGTCAACTGAAGCTTTCTTT.

This clone was counted a single time. V usage is TRBV7-2 and J usage is TRBJ2-1, with TRBD2 identical over 9 bases. Unmatched junction bases numbered 6, after V lost 5 bases and J lost 4 bases. CDR3 length equals 15 residues. Germline V gene lookup returns CDR1 SGHTA and CDR2 FQGNSA. The CDR3 region is CASSVGTSRYNEQFF. The CDR3 nucleotides read TGTGCCAGCAGCGTAGGGACTAGCCGTTACAATGAGCAGTTCTTC.

The CDR3 DNA sequence: TGTGCCAGCAGCCAGAGGGAAGGAGGTCTGGATACGCAGTATTTT. It yields the protein CASSQREGGLDTQYF. The V gene is TRBV11-1, the J gene TRBJ2-3, with a tentative D call TRBD2 (5 bases). The ends were cut back, 5 bases at V and 6 bases at J, with 18 bases in the middle. The CDR3 consists of 15 residues. Germline V gene lookup returns CDR1 SGHAT and CDR2 FQDESV (reference sequence).